Sequencing of this T cell receptor beta chain was carried out in a study of blood T cell repertoires in COVID-19. This clone was seen only a few times. Sequenced by immunoSEQ multiplex PCR; TCRdb stores in-frame clones only, minus some. The table includes around 320,000 clones, around nine tenths detected once. This TCR was sampled from a woman younger than 45 who had been exposed to COVID-19. Sequenced material: PBMCs or T cells enriched from blood (not recorded which).

CDR3 coding DNA: TGTGCCAGCAGCCAAGAGGGCCACCGGGAGACCCAGTACTTC. The encoded protein is CASSQEGHRETQYF. The chain has TRBV4-2 and TRBJ2-5; D remains unclear. Trimming stripped 0 bases from V and 5 bases from J, with 10 bases between. Per germline, CDR1 LGHNA and CDR2 YNFKEQ. The CDR3 sequence is 14 residues long.